These 9 T cell receptor beta chains came from one sample sequenced in a study of Graves' ophthalmopathy and Graves' hyperthyroidism. The TCR beta CDR3 regions underwent amplification from RNA transcripts. An opening RT-PCR round employed HTBI primers and preceded a second-round multiplex PCR. One entry per CDR3 protein, called by TCRdb with MiXCR from the multiplex PCR reads. The data show roughly 380,000 distinct CDR3 sequences, approximately 15% seen once. Sequencing input: peripheral blood. The receptors stem from a young woman with stable Graves' hyperthyroidism.

This clonotype has a count of ten or more. The rearrangement links TRBV27 to TRBJ1-6; D is unresolved. The CDR3 consists of 13 residues. V lost 8 bases and J lost 5, with 10 bases in between. Germline V gives CDR1 MNHEY, CDR2 SMNVEV (reference sequence). CDR3 sequence: CASGDPDNSPLHF. The DNA of the CDR3 is TGTGCCAGCGGCGACCCTGATAATTCACCCCTCCACTTT.

This clonotype showed up many times. The chain recombines TRBV6-1 with TRBJ2-7; D not certain. The CDR3 is 15 residues long. V lost 6 bases and J lost 2, with 17 bases in between. CDR1 is MNHNS, CDR2 SASEGT, per germline. CDR3 coding DNA: TGTGCCAGCAGCAGCAGAAGAGAGACGACCTACGAGCAGTACTTC. It encodes CASSSRRETTYEQYF.

This clonotype has ten or more counts. V gene TRBV7-3 combines with J gene TRBJ2-5; D is possibly TRBD1 (5 bases). Germline CDR1 SGHTA, CDR2 FQGTGA. Trimming took 5 bases from V and 2 from J, leaving 9 bases between them. The CDR3 has 13 residues. As DNA, the CDR3 is TGTGCCAGCAGCCAAGACAGACAAGAGACCCAGTACTTC. As protein: CASSQDRQETQYF.

This clonotype was observed many times. This chain links TRBV20-1 with TRBJ1-2; 8 bases are shared with TRBD1. Trimming removed 3 bases from V and 1 base from J; junction bases left unmatched: 7. CDR3 size: 15 residues. CDR1 is DFQATT and CDR2 is SNEGSKA in the germline V gene (reference sequence). The CDR3 here is CSASPQDRDNYGYTF. For the CDR3, the DNA is TGCAGTGCTAGTCCCCAGGACAGGGATAACTATGGCTACACCTTC.

This clonotype was counted many times. The CDR3 here is CATSDLKFGGKETQYF. The DNA for the CDR3 is TGTGCCACCAGTGATTTGAAGTTCGGGGGGAAAGAGACCCAGTACTTC. This chain joins TRBV24-1 and TRBJ2-5, with 7 bases fitting TRBD2. The CDR3 covers 16 residues. Looked up from germline, CDR1 is KGHDR and CDR2 is SFDVKD. V lost 0 bases to trimming and J lost 3 bases; unmatched junction nucleotides: 6.

This clonotype has at least ten counts. The rearrangement links TRBV6-2 or TRBV6-3 to TRBJ1-1; D is undetermined. CDR3 length equals 16 residues. The V end lost 2 bases, the J end lost 0 bases, and 13 bases lay between the germline ends. The germline gives CDR1 MNHEY, CDR2 SVGEGT. For the CDR3, the DNA is TGTGCCAGCAGTTACCGCCCAGGACTTATGAACACTGAAGCTTTCTTT. It yields the protein CASSYRPGLMNTEAFF.

Many counts were recorded for this clonotype. The genes are TRBV24-1 and TRBJ2-5; 7 nucleotides match TRBD1. The trim removed 5 bases at V and 5 bases at J, leaving 4 bases unmatched. The CDR3 loop spans 13 amino acids. Per the germline V gene, CDR1 is KGHDR and CDR2 is SFDVKD. The CDR3 sequence is CATSATGKETQYF. CDR3 bases: TGTGCCACCAGTGCGACAGGGAAGGAGACCCAGTACTTC.

The table lists this clonotype with a few counts. The rearrangement links TRBV7-3 to TRBJ2-2; D possibly matches TRBD1 or TRBD2 (5 bases each). The V and J ends lost 4 bases and 6 bases respectively, with 15 bases between them. The CDR3 consists of 15 residues. CDR1 SGHTA and CDR2 FQGTGA come from the germline V gene. As DNA, the CDR3 is TGTGCCAGCAGCTCGTTAACACGGGGCGCCGGGGAGCTGTTTTTT. Translation gives CASSSLTRGAGELFF.

In this sample, this clonotype turned up many times. The chain couples TRBV6-1 to TRBJ2-2; 8 bases are a match to TRBD1. Looked up from germline, CDR1 is MNHNS and CDR2 is SASEGT. This CDR3 comprises 16 residues. V gave up 5 bases and J gave up 7 bases; unmatched junction bases: 12. CDR3 coding DNA: TGTGCCAGCAGTATCCAGGGGGCTGGTAACGTCGGGGAGCTGTTTTTT. This gives the protein CASSIQGAGNVGELFF.